The clone carrying this T cell receptor (beta chain) came up a few times. What it binds is unknown. Primed by a sample-barcoded 5' primer and a J-beta primer mix, a second PCR proceeded for 7 to 11 cycles. Using its own MiXCR run on the 5' RACE reads, TCRdb lists one record per CDR3 protein. Among over a million distinct CDR3 sequences listed, around 43% were seen once. The source of the sample is a study of blood T cells in healthy people across ages. Notes on the study in general: Relative to aged donors, long-lived donors carried more naive CD4+ cells and displayed higher diversity.

V lost 0 bases, J lost 4 bases, and 11 bases lay in between. The germline V gene encodes CDR1 MNHEY and CDR2 SMNVEV (reference sequence). This CDR3 region has 15 residues. The receptor's source is a woman in her sixties or seventies in good health. Sequenced sample: blood. V usage is TRBV27 and J usage is TRBJ2-3; D tentatively reads TRBD1 or TRBD2 (5 bases each). CDR3 coding DNA: TGTGCCAGCAGTTTATCGCCAGGGCGGGCAGATACGCAGTATTTT. It is translated as CASSLSPGRADTQYF.